A single sample gave rise to the 27 T cell receptor beta chains below, sequenced in a study of blood T cell repertoires in COVID-19. Assay used: immunoSEQ multiplex PCR; TCRdb lists only in-frame clones, some missing. The sample consists of more than 85,000 clones, approximately 84% of them appearing once. The sequenced material came from peripheral blood. The receptors were sampled from a human donor in a cohort sampled during active COVID-19.

The chain has TRBV14 and TRBJ2-3; D is uncertain. The CDR3 extends over 16 amino acids. CDR1 and CDR2 from the germline V gene are SGHDN and FVKESK. V lost 1 base and J lost 2, with 13 bases in between. The CDR3 protein is CASSQVGALITDTQYF. The CDR3, as DNA: TGTGCCAGCAGCCAAGTGGGCGCTCTCATCACAGATACGCAGTATTTT. The whole variable domain, remainder taken from reference TRBV14 and TRBJ2-3, is EAGVTQFPSHSVIEKGQTVTLRCDPISGHDNLYWYRRVMGKEIKFLLHFVKESKQDESGMPNNRFLAERTGGTYSTLKVQPAELEDSGVYFCASSQVGALITDTQYFGPGTRLTVL.

The genes are TRBV7-3 and TRBJ1-1; 10 positions match TRBD1. This CDR3 has 17 amino acids. Germline loops: CDR1 SGHTA, CDR2 FQGTGA. The J segment lost 10 bases and the V segment lost 2 bases, leaving 16 bases of the junction unmatched. The CDR3 is CASSLLARGQGGLRAFF. CDR3 DNA: TGTGCCAGCAGCTTACTCGCTCGAGGACAGGGGGGTTTGCGAGCTTTCTTT.

The J gene is TRBJ1-1, the V gene TRBV5-1, with TRBD1 matching over 9 bases. Per the germline V gene, CDR1 is SGHRS and CDR2 is YFSETQ. Unmatched junction bases numbered 3, after V lost 2 bases and J lost 4 bases. The CDR3 runs to 14 residues. For the CDR3, the DNA is TGCGCCAGCAGCTTCTTACAGGGGGCCACTGAAGCTTTCTTT. It translates to CASSFLQGATEAFF.

The table lists this clone with a few counts. This chain uses TRBV5-1 with TRBJ1-1; no definite D call. This CDR3 contains 15 residues. Germline V gene sequence: CDR1 SGHRS, CDR2 YFSETQ. Trimming left V 0 bases short and J 3 bases short, with 12 bases between. CDR3 coding DNA: TGCGCCAGCAGCTTGGTTTCCGGTTTATACACTGAAGCTTTCTTT. Its protein product is CASSLVSGLYTEAFF.

V usage is TRBV7-2 and J usage is TRBJ2-5; no clear D gene. The CDR3 is made up of 14 amino acids. The germline V gene has CDR1 SGHTA and CDR2 FQGNSA. V was shortened by 1 base and J by 7 bases, with 13 bases between the two germline ends. The CDR3 here is CASSLEVGPGTQYF. CDR3 nucleotide sequence: TGTGCCAGCAGCTTAGAGGTCGGCCCGGGGACCCAGTACTTC.

V usage is TRBV7-9 and J usage is TRBJ2-7; 7 nucleotides agree with TRBD1. This CDR3 has 17 amino acids. The germline V gene has CDR1 SEHNR and CDR2 FQNEAQ (reference sequence). The junction had 16 bases not matched to a gene; V was cut back by 1 base and J by 7 bases. DNA for the CDR3: TGTGCCAGCAGCTTAGGTTGGTTAAGGGGGCCATTGGGAGAGCAGTACTTC. Amino acids: CASSLGWLRGPLGEQYF. Supplemented by reference TRBV7-9 and TRBJ2-7, the full variable domain reads DTGVSQNPRHKITKRGQNVTFRCDPISEHNRLYWYRQTLGQGPEFLTYFQNEAQLEKSRLLSDRFSAERPKGSFSTLEIQRTEQGDSAMYLCASSLGWLRGPLGEQYFGPGTRLTVT.

This chain joins TRBV4-2 and TRBJ2-7; TRBD2 matches at 7 bases. This CDR3 is 16 amino acids long. Trimming removed 0 bases from V and 1 base from J; junction bases left unmatched: 6. The germline V gene has CDR1 LGHNA and CDR2 YNFKEQ. CDR3 DNA sequence: TGTGCCAGCAGCCAAGACTCGGCTAGCGGATCCTACGAGCAGTACTTC. It is translated as CASSQDSASGSYEQYF.

The chain is built from TRBV3-1 (or the pseudogene TRBV3-2) and TRBJ1-2; D not certain. This CDR3 has 16 residues. Germline V CDR1 and CDR2: LGHDT, YNNKEL (reference sequence). Deletions cut 0 bases from V and 4 bases from J, with 15 bases between. CDR3 nucleotides: TGTGCCAGCAGCCAAGAGTGGGCAGTCGGAAGCTATGGCTACACCTTC. It specifies CASSQEWAVGSYGYTF.

V and J are TRBV23-1 and TRBJ2-3; TRBD2 agrees at 14 bases. TRBV23-1 has ORF status, its function being uncertain. This CDR3 spans 20 amino acids. The junction had 18 bases not matched to a gene; V was cut back by 7 bases and J by 3 bases. DNA of the CDR3: TGCGCCAGCATTCAGGGAGGGCTAAGACTAGCGGGGGGGTTGACAGATACGCAGTATTTT. It codes for CASIQGGLRLAGGLTDTQYF.

A few counts support this clone. J is TRBJ1-1 and V is TRBV18; D is perhaps TRBD1 (5 bases). V lost 3 bases and J lost 5, with 13 bases in between. There are 14 residues in the CDR3. In germline, CDR1 is KGHSH, CDR2 LQKENI. CDR3 nucleotide sequence: TGTGCCAGCTCACCCCCAGGGTCTCGGACTGAAGCTTTCTTT. It translates to CASSPPGSRTEAFF. Full variable domain (rest looked up from reference TRBV18 and TRBJ1-1): NAGVMQNPRHLVRRRGQEARLRCSPMKGHSHVYWYRQLPEEGLKFMVYLQKENIIDESGMPKERFSAEFPKEGPSILRIQQVVRGDSAAYFCASSPPGSRTEAFFGQGTRLTVV.

V usage is TRBV7-2 and J usage is TRBJ2-4, with no clear D. The CDR3 covers 13 residues. Trimming pared 5 bases from V and 0 bases from J, leaving 5 bases between. Germline V gene lookup returns CDR1 SGHTA and CDR2 FQGNSA. The DNA of the CDR3 is TGTGCCAGCAGCCCCTCAGCCAAAAACATTCAGTACTTC. It encodes CASSPSAKNIQYF.

CDR3 sequence (DNA): TGTGCCAGCTCACCGTCCGCGACTTCGGTAAAGTCCGGGGAGCTGTTTTTT. Translating gives CASSPSATSVKSGELFF. The rearrangement uses TRBV18 and TRBJ2-2, with D hard to call. V dropped 3 bases and J dropped 6 bases, with 20 bases sitting between them. The CDR3 spans 17 residues. The germline V gene encodes CDR1 KGHSH and CDR2 LQKENI.

The chain is built from TRBV5-4 and TRBJ2-7, with 7 bases that match TRBD1. Germline V gene sequence: CDR1 SGHNT, CDR2 YYREEE (reference sequence). V was pared by 0 bases and J by 7 bases, with 4 bases of the junction left unmatched. CDR3 size: 13 residues. CDR3 residues: CASSLGQGWEQYF. In DNA, the CDR3 is TGTGCCAGCAGCTTGGGACAGGGTTGGGAGCAGTACTTC.

The chain recombines TRBV27 with TRBJ1-2, with unresolved D. Germline assignment: CDR1 MNHEY and CDR2 SMNVEV (reference sequence). Trimming left V 3 bases short and J 4 bases short, with 12 bases between. This CDR3 is built from 14 residues. The CDR3: CASSFLTAPYGYTF. The CDR3, as DNA: TGTGCCAGCAGTTTCTTAACAGCCCCCTATGGCTACACCTTC.

The chain joins TRBV7-6 to TRBJ2-7; 13 bases are a match to TRBD2. This CDR3 comprises 17 residues. J lost 3 bases, V lost 5 bases, and 10 bases had no gene match. Germline V gene data show CDR1 as SGHVS and CDR2 as FNYEAQ. CDR3 nucleotide sequence: TGTGCCAGCAGCACACTCAAACTAGCGGGGGGGAACTACGAGCAGTACTTC. It encodes CASSTLKLAGGNYEQYF.

This rearrangement joins TRBV30 to TRBJ1-5; D is uncertain. Germline loops: CDR1 GTSNPN, CDR2 SVGIG (reference sequence). Trimming pared 3 bases from V and 4 bases from J, leaving 28 bases between. CDR3 length: 19 residues. In DNA form, the CDR3 reads TGTGCCTGGAGCGGCCCTCGGCAAACGGGGTCTAGGACTAATCAGCCCCAGCATTTT. It yields the protein CAWSGPRQTGSRTNQPQHF.

This chain uses TRBV5-1 with TRBJ2-7; D unclear. The length of the CDR3 is 14 residues. Trimming removed 1 base from V and 2 bases from J, with 10 bases in between. Germline V gene data show CDR1 as SGHRS and CDR2 as YFSETQ. The CDR3 sequence is CASSLKAPPYEQYF. CDR3 nucleotide sequence: TGCGCCAGCAGCTTGAAAGCCCCCCCCTACGAGCAGTACTTC.

The J gene is TRBJ1-1, the V gene TRBV19; possibly TRBD1 for D (5 bases). This CDR3 region has 14 residues. Germline CDR1 reads LNHDA; CDR2 reads SQIVND (reference sequence). Trimming removed 6 bases at V and 4 bases at J, with 15 bases between. CDR3 DNA sequence: TGTGCCAGTAGCCCCCGGGAGGGGAGCACTGAAGCTTTCTTT. Its translation: CASSPREGSTEAFF. Full variable domain (remainder filled in from reference TRBV19 and TRBJ1-1): DGGITQSPKYLFRKEGQNVTLSCEQNLNHDAMYWYRQDPGQGLRLIYYSQIVNDFQKGDIAEGYSVSREKKESFPLTVTSAQKNPTAFYLCASSPREGSTEAFFGQGTRLTVV.

The J gene is TRBJ2-7, the V gene TRBV7-2, with D perhaps matching TRBD2 (7 bases). This CDR3 spans 15 amino acids. V gave up 5 bases and J gave up 0 bases, with 14 bases separating them. Germline V lookup: CDR1 SGHTA, CDR2 FQGNSA. The chain's CDR3 is CASSIGGASSYEQYF. CDR3 coding DNA: TGTGCCAGCAGCATTGGGGGGGCCAGCTCCTACGAGCAGTACTTC.

V and J are TRBV21-1 and TRBJ1-2; the D call TRBD1 from the table was never checked on the DNA. TRBV21-1 is classified as a pseudogene. The CDR3 is made up of 16 amino acids. CDR3 sequence: CASSKETVPFNYGYTF. For the CDR3, the DNA is TGTGCCAGCAGCAAAGAAACAGTTCCATTCAACTATGGCTACACCTTC.

The chain links TRBV24-1 to TRBJ1-4; 7 bases are a match to TRBD1. V was clipped by 4 bases and J by 7 bases; unmatched bases: 8. Per the germline V gene, CDR1 is KGHDR and CDR2 is SFDVKD. CDR3 length: 15 amino acids. CDR3 residues: CATSDARTGTEKLFF. As DNA, the CDR3 is TGTGCCACCAGTGACGCCCGGACAGGAACTGAAAAACTGTTTTTT.

This clone was found once. The rearrangement uses TRBV10-3 and TRBJ2-7, with TRBD1 matching 7 bases. The junction had 10 bases not matched to a gene; V was cut back by 3 bases and J by 2 bases. The length of the CDR3 is 16 residues. Germline CDR1 is ENHRY and CDR2 is SYGVKD. The DNA of the CDR3 is TGTGCCATCAGTGACTCGGAGAGGGGGCAGCCCTACGAGCAGTACTTC. It is translated as CAISDSERGQPYEQYF.

The J gene is TRBJ2-7, the V gene TRBV7-9; 11 bases are shared with TRBD1. The germline gives CDR1 SEHNR, CDR2 FQNEAQ (reference sequence). V shed 4 bases and J 9 bases; nucleotides not matched to a gene: 11. The CDR3 length is 15 residues. CDR3 protein: CASSSSGTGGYRQYF. The DNA of the CDR3 is TGTGCCAGCAGCTCGTCCGGGACAGGGGGTTACCGGCAGTACTTC.

The chain is built from TRBV21-1 and TRBJ1-5; TRBD1 is taken as the D call from the table, unchecked against the DNA. TRBV21-1 is given as a pseudogene. CDR3 length: 18 residues. The CDR3 DNA is TGTGCCCTAATGTCGACAGGGCCCCCCCGTAAGCACAATCAGCCCCAGCATTTT. Translation gives CALMSTGPPRKHNQPQHF.

Details on this clone: A junction end diverges from the germline sequence, so it may reflect a read error. This rearrangement joins TRBV7-7 to TRBJ2-5; maybe TRBD1 (6 bases). CDR1 and CDR2 from the germline V gene are SSHAT and FNYEAQ (reference sequence). The CDR3 has 12 residues. The CDR3 DNA reads TGTGCTAGCAAGGGGGTCCGGGAGACCCAGTACTTC. Protein: CASKGVRETQYF.

The V gene is TRBV20-1, the J gene TRBJ2-5; D may be TRBD1 (5 bases). CDR3 length equals 11 residues. Germline V gene sequence: CDR1 DFQATT, CDR2 SNEGSKA (reference sequence). Trimming took 4 bases from V and 6 from J, leaving 9 bases between them. In DNA form, the CDR3 reads TGCAGTGCTACGGACATAAAGACCCAGTACTTC. It translates to CSATDIKTQYF.

V and J are TRBV30 and TRBJ1-3; perhaps TRBD1 as D (6 bases). The CDR3 covers 15 residues. The V end was cut by 4 bases, the J end by 4 bases, with 17 bases between. The germline V gene encodes CDR1 GTSNPN and CDR2 SVGIG (reference sequence). CDR3 sequence (DNA): TGTGCCTGGACCTGGGGGGGCCCGTCGGGAAACACCATATATTTT. It is translated as CAWTWGGPSGNTIYF.